The TCR beta chain described here comes from a study of cytomegalovirus exposure and HLA in healthy donors. Points from the study as a whole: Subsequent analysis found a tendency for first-cohort TCR clusters to co-occur within the approximately 130 validation repertoires. Cytomegalovirus-associated TCR beta chains were listed, numbering some 150.

A note on this clone: Its antigen is not known.

Measured with immunoSEQ multiplex PCR; TCRdb has only the in-frame clones, and not every one. This table holds 100,000 to 150,000 clones, about 96% found once. The junction had 14 bases not matched to a gene; V was cut back by 1 base and J by 6 bases. This CDR3 region has 17 residues. Looked up from germline, CDR1 is MGHRA and CDR2 is YSYEKL. Separation from the approximately 710-subject first cohort characterized the roughly 120-subject validation cohort, to which the donors belonged. Sequencing was performed on PBMCs. This chain links TRBV4-1 with TRBJ1-2; 7 nucleotides line up with TRBD1. This receptor was obtained from a young man in good health and CMV-seronegative. The CDR3 protein is CASSQGVPTGVFDGYTF. The CDR3 bases are TGCGCCAGCAGCCAAGGGGTCCCCACAGGGGTATTCGATGGCTACACCTTC.